This T cell receptor beta chain was identified in a study of T-cell reconstitution after alpha-beta-depleted transplantation in children. Study-wide results and limits: Certain patients had high TCRbeta diversity at day 60, and it came from recipient T cells and thymic progenitors that survived.

As it was prepared, the TCRbeta library received unique molecular identifiers. TCRdb used MiXCR to reprocess the PCR reads, holding one entry per CDR3 protein. The sample has 300,000 to 400,000 distinct CDR3 sequences, 20% to 30% seen once. As to this clonotype: The antigen is unknown.

The germline gives CDR1 MNHNS, CDR2 SASEGT. The germline V and J ends were trimmed by 8 bases and 12 bases, with 8 bases remaining between them. The CDR3 loop spans 10 amino acids. This TCR derives from a male patient aged 10 to 17 who had a stem cell transplant for acute lymphoblastic leukemia, so the T cells may come from the graft donor. Sequenced material: PBMCs, mostly from graft donor cells, taken 180 days after TCRalphabeta/CD19-depleted stem cell transplant. The V gene is TRBV6-1, the J gene TRBJ1-6; D is possibly TRBD1 (5 bases). CDR3 protein: CASGGLPLHF. The CDR3 DNA reads TGTGCCAGCGGGGGGTTACCCCTCCACTTT.